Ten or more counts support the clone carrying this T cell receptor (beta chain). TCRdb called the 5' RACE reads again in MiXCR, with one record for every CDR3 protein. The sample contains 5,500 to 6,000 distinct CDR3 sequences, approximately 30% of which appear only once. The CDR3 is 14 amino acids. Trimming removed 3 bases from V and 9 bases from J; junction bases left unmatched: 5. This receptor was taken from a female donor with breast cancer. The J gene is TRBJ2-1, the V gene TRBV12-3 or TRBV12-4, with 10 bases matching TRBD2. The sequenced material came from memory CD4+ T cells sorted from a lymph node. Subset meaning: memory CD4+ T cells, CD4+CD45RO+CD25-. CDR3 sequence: CASSFTSGKIEQFF. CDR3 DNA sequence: TGTGCCAGCAGTTTCACTAGCGGGAAAATTGAGCAGTTCTTC.